This TCR beta chain was identified in a study of T-cell reconstitution after alpha-beta-depleted transplantation in children. This CDR3 region has 14 residues. Trimming removed 6 bases at V and 7 bases at J, with 16 bases between. Regarding the study as a whole: The origin of high day-60 TCRbeta diversity in some patients lay in surviving recipient T cells and thymic progenitors. Newly produced T cells mostly accounted for T-cell counts and diversity one year post-transplant.

A few counts support this clonotype. Antigen unknown. During its preparation, the TCRbeta library received unique molecular identifiers. TCRdb analysed the PCR reads with MiXCR anew, one entry per CDR3 protein. The sample records about 980,000 distinct CDR3 sequences, 25% to 35% being singletons. This sequence joins TRBV12-3 or TRBV12-4 and TRBJ1-5; D is uncertain. This clonotype was sampled from a boy younger than two who had a stem cell transplant for SCID, so the T cells may come from the graft donor. The sequencing used PBMCs, mostly from graft donor cells, collected 360 days after TCRalphabeta/CD19-depleted stem cell transplant. CDR3 loop: CASSRPPAGQPQHF. The CDR3 nucleotides are TGTGCCAGCAGCCGCCCCCCGGCGGGACAGCCCCAGCATTTT.